What follows is one T cell receptor beta chain and its context. The antigen remains unidentified. Each patient went into thyroid surgery without having received any treatment. Methods used by the authors: Using the CDR3 differences seen across clinicopathological groups, the authors built a distant-metastasis classifier for papillary thyroid cancer, which was meant to discriminate distant-metastatic patients. Using MiXCR, TCRdb re-called clones from the PCR reads. The V and J calls were determined by TCRdb, not by the authors. The data contain roughly 50,000 clones, approximately 20% of them seen just once; the ten biggest clones take up approximately 3.6%. The source of the sample is a study of metastatic and nonmetastatic thyroid tumors. Across the study: A comparison of repertoires was made across blood and tumor or nodule tissue from malignant and benign thyroid patients.

Study outcomes and limitations: Reported TCR beta diversity, measured in blood and tumor, was significantly higher for malignant thyroid tumors than for benign nodules.

Material for sequencing was blood. This receptor was identified in a male donor with papillary thyroid cancer or a benign thyroid nodule (not recorded which). Some clones in this sample may be carry-over from other donors' samples.

The chain's CDR3 is CSATTGTDLLREQYF. The CDR3 DNA sequence: TGCAGTGCTACTACCGGGACAGACTTACTTCGCGAGCAGTACTTC. The chain uses TRBV20-1 and TRBJ2-7, with 7 bases fitting TRBD1. Germline V gene data show CDR1 as DFQATT and CDR2 as SNEGSKA (reference sequence). The CDR3 consists of 15 residues. The J segment lost 6 bases and the V segment lost 4 bases, leaving 15 bases of the junction unmatched.